Listed below are T cell receptor beta chains from one sample, sequenced in a study of blood T cell repertoires in COVID-19. The table came from immunoSEQ multiplex PCR; TCRdb's copy has only in-frame clones and leaves some out. The sample lists hundreds of thousands of clones, about 90% occurring once. Source material: peripheral blood. The receptors were sampled from a woman aged 60-70 years with COVID-19, enrolled during active disease. The CDR3 runs from the conserved cysteine through the conserved F or W. D genes are given only for firm matches. Some rows mark clone size as missing; the rest say once, few, many or name a class of expanded clone.

TRBV11-2	TRBD1	TRBJ1-6	.	CASSLRMKNRTGDSPLHF	TGTGCCAGCAGCCTTAGGATGAAGAACAGGACAGGGGATTCACCCCTCCACTTT
TRBV3-1/TRBV3-2	.	TRBJ1-2	.	CASTVGRGDGYTF	TGTGCCAGCACCGTCGGCCGAGGCGATGGCTACACCTTC
TRBV7-9	TRBD2	TRBJ2-1	.	CASSYSSGGLYNEQFF	TGTGCCAGCAGCTACTCTAGCGGGGGGCTATACAATGAGCAGTTCTTC
TRBV18	.	TRBJ1-4	.	CASSPFLDQGGEKLFF	TGTGCCAGCTCACCTTTTCTGGACCAGGGAGGCGAAAAACTGTTTTTT
TRBV20-1	.	TRBJ1-2	.	CSADGLGYTF	TGCAGTGCGGATGGACTGGGCTACACCTTC
TRBV9	.	TRBJ1-1	.	CASSVDQGLAFF	TGTGCCAGCAGCGTAGATCAGGGCCTGGCTTTCTTT
TRBV5-1	TRBD1	TRBJ1-2	.	CASTLTGTGANGYTF	TGCGCCAGCACCCTAACCGGGACAGGGGCGAATGGCTACACCTTC
TRBV4-2	.	TRBJ2-7	.	CASSPRDSYYEQYF	TGTGCCAGCAGTCCCCGGGACTCTTACTACGAGCAGTACTTC
TRBV5-5	.	TRBJ1-6	.	CASSLGRQAGVGLHF	TGTGCCAGCAGCTTGGGTCGACAGGCAGGGGTGGGGCTCCACTTT
TRBV16	.	TRBJ2-7	.	CASSQSTVGEQYF	TGTGCCAGCAGCCAATCAACAGTTGGCGAGCAGTACTTC
TRBV27	.	TRBJ2-7	.	CASSRTASLSVEQYF	TGTGCCAGCAGTCGGACAGCTTCCCTATCGGTCGAGCAGTACTTC
TRBV6-5	TRBD2	TRBJ2-1	.	CASGASGGPYNEQFF	TGTGCCAGCGGGGCTAGCGGGGGGCCCTACAATGAGCAGTTCTTC
TRBV12-5	.	TRBJ2-5	few	CASGSEGTQYF	TGTGCTAGTGGGTCCGAGGGGACCCAGTACTTC
TRBV5-1	TRBD1	TRBJ2-5	few	CASSWDSSWRETQYF	TGCGCCAGCAGCTGGGACAGCTCCTGGAGAGAGACCCAGTACTTC
TRBV6-5	.	TRBJ2-3	.	CAIPGSGRADTQYF	TGTGCCATCCCGGGATCCGGGCGGGCAGATACGCAGTATTTT
TRBV27	TRBD2	TRBJ2-3	.	CASSLWGGATDTQYF	TGTGCCAGCAGTTTATGGGGAGGGGCCACAGATACGCAGTATTTT
TRBV28	TRBD2	TRBJ2-1	.	CATLGGAGNEQFF	TGTGCCACCCTCGGGGGGGCAGGGAATGAGCAGTTCTTC
TRBV30	TRBD2	TRBJ2-1	.	CAWSVRTSGPYNEQFF	TGTGCCTGGAGTGTACGAACTAGCGGACCCTACAATGAGCAGTTCTTC
TRBV24-1	.	TRBJ2-3	once	CATSEGSADTQYF	TGTGCCACCAGTGAAGGGAGCGCAGATACGCAGTATTTT
TRBV6-1	.	TRBJ1-2	few	CASSERQNGVYGYTF	TGTGCCAGCAGTGAAAGACAAAACGGGGTCTATGGCTACACCTTC
TRBV3-1/TRBV3-2	TRBD2	TRBJ2-2	.	CASSQGLAGYTGELFF	TGTGCCAGCAGCCAAGGACTAGCGGGGTACACCGGGGAGCTGTTTTTT
TRBV12-5	TRBD1	TRBJ1-4	once	CASTPRPGQGYNEKLFF	TGTGCTAGTACGCCTCGTCCGGGACAGGGATATAATGAAAAACTGTTTTTT